This TCR beta chain was recorded in a study of response to subunit inactivated influenza vaccine. Via MiXCR, TCRdb re-called the RT-PCR reads, giving one row per CDR3 protein. Here the sample spans hundreds of thousands of distinct CDR3 sequences, 15% to 18% being singletons. General study results and limits: Few additional T cells are recruited per seasonal influenza vaccination, authors suggested.

Comment on this clonotype: The antigen is not known.

This CDR3 is 16 amino acids long. Trimming at V came to 2 bases and at J to 5 bases, leaving 10 bases not matched to a gene. Germline V gene lookup returns CDR1 SGDLS and CDR2 YYNGEE. This specimen consisted of PBMCs from blood, obtained less than 13 days after vaccination. The V call is TRBV9, the J call TRBJ2-3; 8 nucleotides agree with TRBD1. The receptor was isolated from a man in his forties or fifties who received an inactivated influenza vaccine. In DNA form, the CDR3 reads TGTGCCAGCAGCGTTTCGGACAGGGCGCGAGGAGATACGCAGTATTTT. Translating gives CASSVSDRARGDTQYF.